One and the same sample provided the 24 T cell receptor beta chains below, sequenced in a study of OX40 agonist ivuxolimab in advanced cancers. This table comes from immunoSEQ multiplex PCR, and its TCRdb copy is limited to in-frame clones, with some not included. The table includes roughly 73,000 clones, 88% detected once. The source was CD4+ or CD8+ T cells sorted from blood, collected in a trial of the OX40 agonist ivuxolimab. The receptor set was obtained from an adult with an advanced solid tumor such as melanoma, head and neck, liver or kidney cancer.

This chain links TRBV5-4 with TRBJ1-2; 7 nucleotides agree with TRBD1. The trim removed 4 bases at V and 7 bases at J, leaving 7 bases unmatched. The CDR3 covers 13 residues. Per germline, CDR1 SGHNT and CDR2 YYREEE (reference sequence). This CDR3 is CASSMTGLGGYTF. CDR3 DNA sequence: TGTGCCAGCAGCATGACAGGGTTGGGTGGCTACACCTTC.

This chain joins TRBV6-1 and TRBJ2-5; D possibly matches TRBD1 or TRBD2 (5 bases each). The CDR3 length is 14 residues. Trimming took off 5 bases at V and 4 bases at J, with 14 bases between the two ends. The germline CDR1 and CDR2 sequences are MNHNS and SASEGT. CDR3 protein: CASSWDGASETQYF. The DNA for the CDR3 is TGTGCCAGCAGTTGGGACGGAGCGTCAGAGACCCAGTACTTC.

The sample holds a few counts of this clone. The rearrangement links TRBV27 to TRBJ1-2; D is uncertain. Trimming took 6 bases from V and 1 from J, leaving 9 bases between them. Looked up from germline, CDR1 is MNHEY and CDR2 is SMNVEV (reference sequence). This CDR3 contains 13 residues. The CDR3 DNA sequence: TGTGCCAGCAGCGCCGACCGTAACTATGGCTACACCTTC. Protein product: CASSADRNYGYTF.

V is TRBV5-1 and J is TRBJ2-1; TRBD2 matches 12 bases. The CDR3 is 16 amino acids. J gave up 3 bases and V 4 bases, and 5 bases lay outside the gene matches. Germline CDR1 reads SGHRS; CDR2 reads YFSETQ. CDR3 DNA sequence: TGCGCCAGCAGCCCCCAGACTAGCGGGGGCTACAATGAGCAGTTCTTC. Amino acids: CASSPQTSGGYNEQFF.

This rearrangement joins TRBV28 to TRBJ2-2; 9 bases match TRBD2. The V gene end was trimmed by 5 bases and the J gene end by 5 bases; junction bases not matched to a gene: 9. Germline V lookup: CDR1 MDHEN, CDR2 SYDVKM. The CDR3 extends over 16 amino acids. CDR3 residues: CASSTPSGGRTGELFF. The CDR3 coding sequence is TGTGCCAGCAGTACCCCAAGCGGGGGGAGAACCGGGGAGCTGTTTTTT.

This clone was detected once. This chain links TRBV27 with TRBJ1-3; the D gene is possibly TRBD1 (5 bases). Germline V lookup: CDR1 MNHEY, CDR2 SMNVEV (reference sequence). Trimming left V 4 bases short and J 0 bases short, with 16 bases between. The CDR3 extends over 17 amino acids. The CDR3 here is CASSSRMGDFSGNTIYF. The CDR3 nucleotides read TGTGCCAGCAGTTCGCGGATGGGGGATTTCTCTGGAAACACCATATATTTT.

The chain recombines TRBV21-1 with TRBJ2-5; the table gives TRBD2 as D, unverified against the DNA. TRBV21-1 is an annotated pseudogene. CDR3 size: 18 residues. The CDR3 bases are TGTGCCAGCAGCAAACAGCTAGCGACCTGGGGACCACAAGAGACCCAGTACTTC. Protein sequence: CASSKQLATWGPQETQYF.

The chain's CDR3 is CASSRGQGRTYGYTF. In DNA, the CDR3 is TGTGCCAGTAGTCGGGGACAGGGGCGGACCTATGGCTACACCTTC. The genes are TRBV19 and TRBJ1-2; 10 nucleotides line up with TRBD1. V trimming: 5 bases; J trimming: 4 bases; junction bases outside the gene matches: 7. Germline V gene data show CDR1 as LNHDA and CDR2 as SQIVND (reference sequence). The CDR3 consists of 15 residues. The full variable domain, rest sourced from reference TRBV19 and TRBJ1-2, is DGGITQSPKYLFRKEGQNVTLSCEQNLNHDAMYWYRQDPGQGLRLIYYSQIVNDFQKGDIAEGYSVSREKKESFPLTVTSAQKNPTAFYLCASSRGQGRTYGYTFGSGTRLTVV.

This clone was observed once. CDR3 amino acids: CASSSAPAYNSPLHF. As DNA, the CDR3 is TGTGCCAGCAGCTCCGCCCCGGCCTATAATTCACCCCTCCACTTT. The chain employs TRBV11-2 and TRBJ1-6; D is unresolved. Trimming stripped 4 bases from V and 2 bases from J, with 9 bases between. Germline CDR1 and CDR2: SGHAT and FQNNGV. CDR3 length: 15 residues. The whole variable domain, filled in from reference TRBV11-2 and TRBJ1-6, reads EAGVAQSPRYKIIEKRQSVAFWCNPISGHATLYWYQQILGQGPKLLIQFQNNGVVDDSQLPKDRFSAERLKGVDSTLKIQPAKLEDSAVYLCASSSAPAYNSPLHFGNGTRLTVT.

The rearrangement links TRBV6-5 to TRBJ2-7; 8 positions agree with TRBD1. Trimming took 4 bases from V and 12 from J; bases not matched to a gene: 11. The CDR3 sequence is 13 residues long. Per germline, CDR1 MNHEY and CDR2 SVGAGI. CDR3 nucleotide sequence: TGTGCCAGCAGTTCATTTCGGGACAGGTCGGGGTACTTC. Translated, it gives CASSSFRDRSGYF.

Note on this clone: Other DNA sequences from this sample encode an identical CDR3 as well. The chain combines TRBV18 with TRBJ2-7; 8 bases align to TRBD1. Losses at the gene ends were 2 bases for V and 4 bases for J; bases not matched to a gene: 1. This CDR3 has 13 residues. Germline loops: CDR1 KGHSH, CDR2 LQKENI. The CDR3 region is CASSPGTGYEQYF. CDR3 nucleotide sequence: TGTGCCAGCTCACCAGGGACAGGATACGAGCAGTACTTC.

The chain couples TRBV29-1 to TRBJ2-1; 9 bases map to TRBD2. The junction had 4 bases not matched to a gene; V was cut back by 0 bases and J by 7 bases. CDR3 size: 14 residues. Germline lookup yields CDR1 SQVTM and CDR2 ANQGSEA. CDR3 amino acids: CSVEELAGANEQFF. The CDR3 nucleotides read TGCAGCGTTGAAGAATTAGCGGGAGCTAATGAGCAGTTCTTC.

The chain has TRBV5-1 and TRBJ1-3; D might be TRBD1 (5 bases). The V end was cut by 0 bases, the J end by 0 bases, with 13 bases between. CDR3 length equals 17 residues. Looked up from germline, CDR1 is SGHRS and CDR2 is YFSETQ. In DNA form, the CDR3 reads TGCGCCAGCAGCTTGGCCGTCTTGGGACTCTCTGGAAACACCATATATTTT. It is translated as CASSLAVLGLSGNTIYF.

The rearrangement joins TRBV15 to TRBJ2-5; D unclear. The germline V gene encodes CDR1 LNHNV and CDR2 YYDKDF (reference sequence). The CDR3 sequence is 13 residues long. V lost 3 bases, J lost 4 bases, and 9 bases lay in between. The CDR3 DNA reads TGTGCCACCAGCAGCGAGCCGTCAGAGACCCAGTACTTC. Translation: CATSSEPSETQYF.

J is TRBJ2-7 and V is TRBV6-6, with TRBD2 matching 7 bases. Trimming cost V 4 bases and J 1 base; bases outside gene matches: 7. CDR1 and CDR2 (germline): MNHNY, SVGAGI (reference sequence). CDR3 length: 15 amino acids. In DNA, the CDR3 is TGTGCCAGCAGTTCCTATGGCGGGGGTTCCTACGAGCAGTACTTC. Translated, it gives CASSSYGGGSYEQYF.

The chain is built from TRBV5-1 and TRBJ2-7; the D gene is possibly TRBD1 (6 bases). The V gene lost 0 bases and the J gene lost 4 bases, with 14 bases spanning the gap. The CDR3 is 15 amino acids. Germline lookup yields CDR1 SGHRS and CDR2 YFSETQ. This CDR3 reads CASSLASGRGYEQYF. The CDR3 bases are TGCGCCAGCAGCTTGGCCTCGGGCAGGGGATACGAGCAGTACTTC.

CDR3 DNA sequence: TGTGCCAGCAGTTACCCCGGAGGGGGGCTGAACACTGAAGCTTTCTTT. Amino acid sequence: CASSYPGGGLNTEAFF. V gene TRBV6-6 combines with J gene TRBJ1-1, with a tentative D call TRBD1 (6 bases). Trimming left V 2 bases short and J 0 bases short, with 13 bases between. There are 16 residues in the CDR3. Per the germline V gene, CDR1 is MNHNY and CDR2 is SVGAGI (reference sequence).

This clone was counted between two and nine times. This rearrangement joins TRBV19 to TRBJ2-1; 11 positions agree with TRBD1. The CDR3 loop spans 15 amino acids. Looked up from germline, CDR1 is LNHDA and CDR2 is SQIVND (reference sequence). Losses at the gene ends were 7 bases for V and 5 bases for J; bases not matched to a gene: 7. The CDR3 region is CASIPPGQGDNEQFF. The CDR3 nucleotides read TGTGCCAGTATCCCACCGGGACAGGGGGACAATGAGCAGTTCTTC.

The V call is TRBV7-6, the J call TRBJ2-5; D perhaps matches TRBD1 (7 bases). The CDR3 runs to 14 residues. Germline lookup yields CDR1 SGHVS and CDR2 FNYEAQ. Trimming removed 5 bases at V and 5 bases at J, with 15 bases between. This CDR3 is CASSTQGGWETQYF. The DNA for the CDR3 is TGTGCCAGCAGCACTCAGGGGGGCTGGGAGACCCAGTACTTC.

The CDR3 DNA reads TGTGCCAGCAGCCCAAGAGGGACGGAATACAATGAGCAGTTCTTC. It specifies CASSPRGTEYNEQFF. The chain carries TRBV7-9 and TRBJ2-1; either TRBD1 or TRBD2 may fit D (5 bases each). CDR1 and CDR2 from the germline V gene are SEHNR and FQNEAQ (reference sequence). V lost 5 bases and J lost 4, with 15 bases in between. CDR3 length equals 15 residues.

This chain connects TRBV11-2 to TRBJ2-3; no firm D call. This CDR3 comprises 13 residues. The ends were cut back, 5 bases at V and 2 bases at J, with 8 bases in the middle. Per the germline V gene, CDR1 is SGHAT and CDR2 is FQNNGV. CDR3 protein: CASSPGVTDTQYF. CDR3 sequence (DNA): TGTGCCAGCAGCCCTGGGGTCACAGATACGCAGTATTTT.

DNA of the CDR3: TGTGCCAGCAGTGAGAACACGAACACTGAAGCTTTCTTT. This translates into CASSENTNTEAFF. The chain employs TRBV9 and TRBJ1-1; D not resolved. This CDR3 contains 13 residues. V was clipped by 5 bases and J by 1 base, with 9 bases between them. The germline CDR1 and CDR2 sequences are SGDLS and YYNGEE.

This clone was seen once. J is TRBJ2-5 and V is TRBV7-9; a possible D gene is TRBD1 (6 bases). Germline V gene data show CDR1 as SEHNR and CDR2 as FQNEAQ (reference sequence). The V end was cut by 10 bases, the J end by 0 bases, with 27 bases between. The CDR3 covers 18 residues. CDR3 DNA sequence: TGTGCCATCTCTAGGGTCCAGGGGCCACCCCTGTACCAAGAGACCCAGTACTTC. Translated, it gives CAISRVQGPPLYQETQYF.

The V call is TRBV28, the J call TRBJ2-7; tentatively, D is TRBD1 (5 bases). The CDR3 length is 13 residues. The V end was cut by 4 bases, the J end by 1 base, with 8 bases between. The germline V gene encodes CDR1 MDHEN and CDR2 SYDVKM. The CDR3 here is CASSSYRSYEQYF. The CDR3 bases are TGTGCCAGCAGTTCATACAGGTCCTACGAGCAGTACTTC. Full variable domain (rest looked up from reference TRBV28 and TRBJ2-7): DVKVTQSSRYLVKRTGEKVFLECVQDMDHENMFWYRQDPGLGLRLIYFSYDVKMKEKGDIPEGYSVSREKKERFSLILESASTNQTSMYLCASSSYRSYEQYFGPGTRLTVT.